The source of this T cell receptor (beta chain) is a study of graft-versus-host responses after intestinal transplantation. Study in general: Among the recipients, transplants were multivisceral, liver-intestinal, or isolated intestinal. Recipients uniformly received anti-thymocyte globulin induction, followed by tacrolimus and steroids for roughly three years.

The V gene's germline CDR1 is SGHVS and CDR2 FNYEAQ. CDR3 length: 14 residues. Trimming removed 1 base from V and 2 bases from J, with 8 bases in between. General study findings and limits: Circulating GvH clones peaking coincided with falling HvG clones soon after transplant.

Method: immunoSEQ multiplex PCR; TCRdb's copy keeps in-frame clones and lacks some. The sample lists 75,000 to 90,000 clones, approximately 91% occurring once. Points on this clone: As yet, its antigen is unknown.

The clonotype was recovered from a human donor who received an intestinal transplant. The starting material was unstimulated CD4+ T cells sorted from spleen or lymph node cells, obtained before intestinal transplant. This chain links TRBV7-6 with TRBJ2-5; D ambiguous. In DNA form, the CDR3 reads TGTGCCAGCAGCTTAGGAAACTTACAAGAGACCCAGTACTTC. It encodes CASSLGNLQETQYF.